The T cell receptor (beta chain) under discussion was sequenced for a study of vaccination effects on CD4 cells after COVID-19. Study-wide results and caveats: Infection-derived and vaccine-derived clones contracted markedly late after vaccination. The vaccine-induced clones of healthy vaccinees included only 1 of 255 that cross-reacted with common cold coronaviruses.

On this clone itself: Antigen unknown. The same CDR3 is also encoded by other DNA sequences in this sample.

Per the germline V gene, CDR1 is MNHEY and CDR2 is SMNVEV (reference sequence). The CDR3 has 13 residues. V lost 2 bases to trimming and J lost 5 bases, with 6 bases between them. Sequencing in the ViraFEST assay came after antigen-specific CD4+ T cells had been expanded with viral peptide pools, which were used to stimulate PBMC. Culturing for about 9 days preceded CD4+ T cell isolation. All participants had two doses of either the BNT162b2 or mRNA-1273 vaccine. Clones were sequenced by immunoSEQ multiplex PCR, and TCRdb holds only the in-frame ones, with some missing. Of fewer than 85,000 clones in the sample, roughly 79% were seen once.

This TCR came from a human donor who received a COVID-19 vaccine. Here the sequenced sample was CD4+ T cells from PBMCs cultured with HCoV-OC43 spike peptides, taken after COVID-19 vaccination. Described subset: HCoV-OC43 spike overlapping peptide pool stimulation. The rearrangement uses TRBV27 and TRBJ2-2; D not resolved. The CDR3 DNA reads TGTGCCAGCAGTTTAGGGTGGACCGGGGAGCTGTTTTTT. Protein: CASSLGWTGELFF.